These T cell receptor beta chains were read from a single sample in a study of blood T cell repertoires in COVID-19. Clones were read by immunoSEQ multiplex PCR, and TCRdb kept only the in-frame ones, dropping some. This table holds about 270,000 clones, approximately 89% found once. Input material: PBMCs or T cells enriched from blood (not recorded which). These receptors all stem from a man aged 40-49 years who had been exposed to COVID-19. The CDR3 runs from the conserved cysteine through the conserved F or W. The D gene is left open where the match is weak. Size values are once, few and many counts, or a class for expanded clones, and some rows have none.

size: NA
V: TRBV19
D: NA
J: TRBJ1-3
DNA: TGTGCCAGTAGCTCGGGAGCTGGAAACACCATATATTTT
CDR3: CASSSGAGNTIYF

size: NA
V: TRBV19
D: TRBD1
J: TRBJ2-3
DNA: TGTGCCAGTAGTAAGACAGGGTCCCTGGGGACAGATACGCAGTATTTT
CDR3: CASSKTGSLGTDTQYF

size: NA
V: TRBV11-3
D: TRBD1
J: TRBJ2-7
DNA: TGTGCCAGCAGCCAGGGACAGGCCTACGAGCAGTACTTC
CDR3: CASSQGQAYEQYF

size: NA
V: TRBV6-5
D: TRBD1
J: TRBJ2-7
DNA: TGTGCCAGCAGGACCGGGACAGGGCCCTACGAGCAGTACTTC
CDR3: CASRTGTGPYEQYF

size: NA
V: TRBV19
D: TRBD1
J: TRBJ1-3
DNA: TGTGCCAGTAGTAGTGGACAGGGGTTTGCTGGAAACACCATATATTTT
CDR3: CASSSGQGFAGNTIYF

size: NA
V: TRBV19
D: TRBD1
J: TRBJ1-5
DNA: TGTGCCAGTACTAAGGGGGCGGATCAGCCCCAGCATTTT
CDR3: CASTKGADQPQHF

size: NA
V: TRBV7-9
D: NA
J: TRBJ2-7
DNA: TGTGCCAGCAGCTTAGCCTACAGGAGCGAGCAGTACTTC
CDR3: CASSLAYRSEQYF

size: NA
V: TRBV27
D: NA
J: TRBJ1-6
DNA: TGTGCCAGCAGGACCGGGACTAGAGGTTCACCCCTCCACTTT
CDR3: CASRTGTRGSPLHF

size: once
V: TRBV19
D: TRBD1
J: TRBJ2-7
DNA: TGTGCCAGTACCAACTTGGGACAGGCGAGTCTTCAGTACTTC
CDR3: CASTNLGQASLQYF

size: once
V: TRBV28
D: NA
J: TRBJ1-5
DNA: TGTGCCAGCAGTACCATTCAGGGTTACAGCAATCAGCCCCAGCATTTT
CDR3: CASSTIQGYSNQPQHF

size: NA
V: TRBV19
D: NA
J: TRBJ1-2
DNA: TGTGCCAGTAGTATAGCGGGGAACCCCCCTAACTATGGCTACACCTTC
CDR3: CASSIAGNPPNYGYTF

size: NA
V: TRBV28
D: TRBD2
J: TRBJ2-1
DNA: TGTGCCAGCAGTCCCCTGGGGAGGGTCTCATACAATGAGCAGTTCTTC
CDR3: CASSPLGRVSYNEQFF

size: NA
V: TRBV28
D: TRBD1
J: TRBJ2-2
DNA: TGTGCCAGCAGTCACGAAACTAGGGCCAGGGGGACCGGGGAGCTGTTTTTT
CDR3: CASSHETRARGTGELFF

size: once
V: TRBV11-3
D: NA
J: TRBJ2-2
DNA: TGTGCCAGCAGCTTAGATGGTGGCGGGGCCTACACCGGGGAGCTGTTTTTT
CDR3: CASSLDGGGAYTGELFF

size: NA
V: TRBV9
D: NA
J: TRBJ2-6
DNA: TGTGCCAGCAGCGTAGGCAGGCCCTCTGGGGCCAACGTCCTGACTTTC
CDR3: CASSVGRPSGANVLTF

size: NA
V: TRBV27
D: NA
J: TRBJ1-2
DNA: TGTGCCAGCAGTCCGACTGCCAACTCAGGGGCATGGGATGGCTACACCTTC
CDR3: CASSPTANSGAWDGYTF

size: once
V: TRBV20-1
D: NA
J: TRBJ2-1
DNA: TGCAGTGCTAGATCCGCAGATGAGCAGTTCTTC
CDR3: CSARSADEQFF

size: NA
V: TRBV12-3/TRBV12-4
D: NA
J: TRBJ2-7
DNA: TGTGCCAGCAGTTTTGGCAGGACCTACGAGCAGTACTTC
CDR3: CASSFGRTYEQYF

size: NA
V: TRBV6-5
D: TRBD1
J: TRBJ1-3
DNA: TGTGCCAGCAGGACCGGGACAGCCATATATTTT
CDR3: CASRTGTAIYF

size: few
V: TRBV28
D: NA
J: TRBJ1-6
DNA: TGTGCCAGCAGGCCCCCCAGTGGGGGCAATTCACCCCTCCACTTT
CDR3: CASRPPSGGNSPLHF

size: few
V: TRBV11-3
D: NA
J: TRBJ2-2
DNA: TGTGCCAGCAGCCCGAGGGCTTCGAACACCGGGGAGCTGTTTTTT
CDR3: CASSPRASNTGELFF

size: NA
V: TRBV30
D: TRBD2
J: TRBJ2-2
DNA: TGTGCCGGGAGGCTAGCGGAGAACACCGGGGAGCTGTTTTTT
CDR3: CAGRLAENTGELFF

size: NA
V: TRBV28
D: NA
J: TRBJ1-5
DNA: TGTGCCAGCAGAAGGACAGACTCCAATCAGCCCCAGCATTTT
CDR3: CASRRTDSNQPQHF

size: NA
V: TRBV3-1/TRBV3-2
D: TRBD1
J: TRBJ2-5
DNA: TGTGCCAGCAGCCAAAGACCATCCCCCGGGACAGGGATCACAGAGACCCAGTACTTC
CDR3: CASSQRPSPGTGITETQYF

size: NA
V: TRBV18
D: NA
J: TRBJ2-7
DNA: TGTGCCAGCTCACCACAAGGAAACAGGCCCTACGAGCAGTACTTC
CDR3: CASSPQGNRPYEQYF

size: NA
V: TRBV5-1
D: TRBD1
J: TRBJ1-2
DNA: TGCGCCAGCAGCTTGTGGGGACAGCCCAACTATGGCTACACCTTC
CDR3: CASSLWGQPNYGYTF